The subject of this entry is one TCR beta chain. The record originates from a study of blood T cell repertoires in COVID-19. Generated by immunoSEQ multiplex PCR, the TCRdb table keeps only in-frame clones and is missing some. The repertoire holds 280,000 or so clones, 90% seen once, with about 1.5% in the top ten. The CDR3 runs 14 residues. J was trimmed by 2 bases and V by 0 bases; bases with no gene match: 0. The V gene's germline CDR1 is ENHRY and CDR2 SYGVKD. The V and J genes are TRBV10-3 and TRBJ1-2, with 7 positions matching TRBD1. The sequencing input was PBMCs or T cells enriched from blood (not recorded which). The TCR was taken from a woman aged 18-35 years with acute COVID-19. CDR3 sequence (DNA): TGTGCCATCAGTGAGTCACAGGGGAACTATGGCTACACCTTC. Residues: CAISESQGNYGYTF.